One sample yielded the 20 T cell receptor beta chains listed below, sequenced in a study of blood T cell repertoires in COVID-19. Only in-frame clones appear in the TCRdb table, and some are missing; sequencing was by immunoSEQ multiplex PCR. The table lists fewer than 50,000 clones, roughly 90% of them singletons. The sample comprised peripheral blood. The receptor set was obtained from a man between 65 and 85 years old with active COVID-19.

V and J are TRBV7-6 and TRBJ1-1; TRBD1 might be the D (5 bases). This CDR3 region has 15 residues. Between the trimmed V and J ends, which lost 4 bases and 6 bases, there was a span of 18 bases. Germline-derived CDR1 and CDR2 are SGHVS and FNYEAQ. This chain's CDR3 is CASSSSPQGRSEAFF. CDR3 bases: TGTGCCAGCAGCTCTAGTCCCCAGGGTAGATCTGAAGCTTTCTTT.

The chain links TRBV24-1 to TRBJ1-4; weak D call: TRBD1 (5 bases). Germline V gene data show CDR1 as KGHDR and CDR2 as SFDVKD. The CDR3 has 15 residues. V lost 4 bases and J lost 6, with 14 bases in between. The CDR3 spells CATSDPHGGDEKLFF. The CDR3 nucleotides read TGTGCCACCAGTGACCCCCACGGGGGGGATGAAAAACTGTTTTTT.

The chain joins TRBV6-5 to TRBJ1-4; 7 bases map to TRBD1. This CDR3 region has 15 residues. V was pared by 0 bases and J by 8 bases, with 6 bases of the junction left unmatched. CDR1 MNHEY and CDR2 SVGAGI come from the germline V gene. This CDR3 is CASSYSWTGGEKLFF. CDR3 nucleotides: TGTGCCAGCAGTTACTCGTGGACAGGTGGCGAAAAACTGTTTTTT.

The DNA for the CDR3 is TGTGCCACCGAGTACGGGAAGTACACAGATACGCAGTATTTT. Translating it yields CATEYGKYTDTQYF. The chain recombines TRBV6-1 with TRBJ2-3; D possibly corresponds to TRBD2 (5 bases). The CDR3 runs 14 residues. Germline CDR1 is MNHNS and CDR2 is SASEGT. V dropped 10 bases and J dropped 2 bases, with 16 bases sitting between them.

The table lists this clone with a count of one. The rearrangement joins TRBV7-3 to TRBJ2-2; TRBD2 matches at 7 bases. Germline CDR1 is SGHTA and CDR2 is FQGTGA. The V and J ends lost 6 bases and 4 bases, in that order; junction bases with no gene match: 2. CDR3 length: 13 residues. The CDR3 here is CASRVAGTGELFF. DNA for the CDR3: TGTGCCAGCAGGGTAGCGGGCACCGGGGAGCTGTTTTTT.

The genes are TRBV12-5 and TRBJ2-2; TRBD1 aligns across 8 bases. J lost 6 bases, V lost 2 bases, and 11 bases had no gene match. The CDR3 contains 17 residues. Germline lookup yields CDR1 LGHNT and CDR2 FRNRAP. In DNA form, the CDR3 reads TGTGCTAGTGGTTTGACCGCAGGGGGCGGACAATCCGGGGAGCTGTTTTTT. Its protein is CASGLTAGGGQSGELFF.

This clone has a handful of counts. The chain combines TRBV27 with TRBJ1-6, with 8 positions matching TRBD1. CDR3 size: 15 residues. From germline, CDR1 is MNHEY and CDR2 SMNVEV (reference sequence). V lost 10 bases and J lost 2; bases outside the gene matches: 7. CDR3 protein: CATKTGVAYNSPLHF. In DNA, the CDR3 is TGTGCCACCAAGACAGGGGTTGCCTATAATTCACCCCTCCACTTT.

The chain has TRBV15 and TRBJ2-5; a possible D gene is TRBD1 (6 bases). The CDR3 length is 14 residues. V lost 0 bases, J lost 4 bases, and 9 bases lay in between. The germline CDR1 and CDR2 sequences are LNHNV and YYDKDF (reference sequence). The CDR3 spells CATSRDQGGETQYF. For the CDR3, the DNA is TGTGCCACCAGCAGAGATCAAGGGGGAGAGACCCAGTACTTC.

The chain uses TRBV23-1 and TRBJ1-1; D is unresolved. Being an ORF, TRBV23-1 has a function that is uncertain. CDR3 size: 15 residues. The V and J ends lost 6 bases and 0 bases respectively, with 14 bases between them. The CDR3 is CASSPEGTVNTEAFF. For the CDR3, the DNA is TGCGCCAGCAGCCCAGAGGGCACGGTGAACACTGAAGCTTTCTTT.

By sample fraction, this clone is medium-sized. This chain connects TRBV5-1 to TRBJ2-5; TRBD1 matches 9 bases. The CDR3 is 15 residues long. V shed 0 bases, J shed 4 bases, and the junction held 4 bases outside the gene matches. Germline V lookup: CDR1 SGHRS, CDR2 YFSETQ. The CDR3 here is CASSLEAGQGETQYF. The CDR3 DNA follows: TGCGCCAGCAGCTTGGAAGCGGGACAGGGAGAGACCCAGTACTTC.

The chain uses TRBV19 and TRBJ1-5; D gene unclear. CDR1 and CDR2 (germline): LNHDA, SQIVND (reference sequence). V was trimmed by 1 base and J by 5 bases, leaving 9 bases between them. The CDR3 length is 14 residues. The CDR3 region has the DNA TGTGCCAGTAGTATAGGGGCACTGTATCAGCCCCAGCATTTT. This encodes CASSIGALYQPQHF.

The gene calls are TRBV3-1 (or the pseudogene TRBV3-2) and TRBJ2-3; 10 bases are a match to TRBD2. Trimming at V came to 3 bases and at J to 2 bases, leaving 5 bases not matched to a gene. Germline lookup yields CDR1 LGHDT and CDR2 YNNKEL (reference sequence). There are 16 residues in the CDR3. The CDR3 nucleotides read TGTGCCAGCAGCCATCTACTAGCGGGGTACACAGATACGCAGTATTTT. Residues: CASSHLLAGYTDTQYF.

This clone has a handful of counts. The genes are TRBV18 and TRBJ1-1; TRBD1 matches 7 bases. In germline, CDR1 is KGHSH, CDR2 LQKENI. Trimming removed 5 bases from V and 8 bases from J; junction bases left unmatched: 8. CDR3 size: 13 residues. This CDR3 is CASSIGQDLEAFF. In nucleotides, the CDR3 is TGTGCCAGCTCAATCGGACAGGACCTAGAAGCTTTCTTT. The full variable domain, in which reference TRBV18 and TRBJ1-1 provide the parts outside the CDR3, is NAGVMQNPRHLVRRRGQEARLRCSPMKGHSHVYWYRQLPEEGLKFMVYLQKENIIDESGMPKERFSAEFPKEGPSILRIQQVVRGDSAAYFCASSIGQDLEAFFGQGTRLTVV.

The V gene is TRBV7-8, the J gene TRBJ2-7; 10 nucleotides match TRBD1. The V and J ends lost 5 bases and 5 bases, in that order; junction bases with no gene match: 6. Germline CDR1 reads SGHVS; CDR2 reads FQNEAQ. The CDR3 contains 14 residues. The CDR3 DNA follows: TGTGCCAGCAGCCTACGACAGGGGGCAGACGAGCAGTACTTC. This encodes CASSLRQGADEQYF.

This clone was detected once. The chain links TRBV4-3 to TRBJ2-3; 7 bases map to TRBD2. CDR3 length: 17 amino acids. Germline CDR1 is LGHNA and CDR2 is YSLEER. V was clipped by 0 bases and J by 3 bases; unmatched bases: 9. For the CDR3, the DNA is TGCGCCAGCAGCCAAGATCCTAGCGGAATCACTACAGATACGCAGTATTTT. It codes for CASSQDPSGITTDTQYF.

The V gene is TRBV4-1, the J gene TRBJ2-1; 11 bases align to TRBD2. The CDR3 sequence is 15 residues long. V shed 1 base and J 7 bases; nucleotides not matched to a gene: 3. The germline V gene has CDR1 MGHRA and CDR2 YSYEKL. The CDR3 region has the DNA TGCGCCAGCAGCCAAGGACTAGCGGGAAAAAATGAGCAGTTCTTC. Its translation is CASSQGLAGKNEQFF.

This clone came up a few times. The chain uses TRBV6-5 and TRBJ2-7, with 7 bases matching TRBD1. J was trimmed by 0 bases and V by 2 bases; bases with no gene match: 4. The CDR3 runs to 15 residues. Germline V gene lookup returns CDR1 MNHEY and CDR2 SVGAGI. The CDR3 region has the DNA TGTGCCAGCAGTTACAGGACAGGTGGCTCCTACGAGCAGTACTTC. Its translation is CASSYRTGGSYEQYF.

CDR3 in DNA: TGTGCCAGCAGTTTGGAGGGGGCAGGGGGTAATTCACCCCTCCACTTT. Translation: CASSLEGAGGNSPLHF. The V gene is TRBV27, the J gene TRBJ1-6; 7 bases map to TRBD1. This CDR3 contains 16 residues. Germline V lookup: CDR1 MNHEY, CDR2 SMNVEV (reference sequence). V shed 3 bases and J 6 bases; nucleotides not matched to a gene: 8.

The V and J genes are TRBV19 and TRBJ1-5; D not certain. The CDR3 is made up of 12 amino acids. Germline-derived CDR1 and CDR2 are LNHDA and SQIVND (reference sequence). The ends were cut back, 8 bases at V and 6 bases at J, with 11 bases in the middle. The CDR3 DNA reads as TGTGCCAGTTGGGCGGGCGGTCAGCCCCAGCATTTT. This encodes CASWAGGQPQHF.

The chain employs TRBV6-5 and TRBJ1-6, with 7 bases matching TRBD1. With 0 bases clipped from V and 11 bases from J, the junction kept 4 bases outside the gene matches. Germline V gene data show CDR1 as MNHEY and CDR2 as SVGAGI. The CDR3 loop spans 14 amino acids. In nucleotides, the CDR3 is TGTGCCAGCAGTTACTCGGGTCAGGGGGCACCCCTCCACTTT. Amino acids: CASSYSGQGAPLHF.